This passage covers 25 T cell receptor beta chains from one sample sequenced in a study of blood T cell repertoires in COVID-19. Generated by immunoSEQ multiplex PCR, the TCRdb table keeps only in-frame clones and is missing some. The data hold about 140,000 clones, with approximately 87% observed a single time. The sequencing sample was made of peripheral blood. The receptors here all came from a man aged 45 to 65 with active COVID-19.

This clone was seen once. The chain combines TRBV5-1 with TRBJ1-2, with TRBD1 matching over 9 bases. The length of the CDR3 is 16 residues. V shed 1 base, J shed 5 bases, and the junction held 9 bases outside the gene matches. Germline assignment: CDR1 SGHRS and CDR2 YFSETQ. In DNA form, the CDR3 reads TGCGCCAGCAGCTTGAGTCCCGGGACAGGGTTTTATGGCTACACCTTC. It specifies CASSLSPGTGFYGYTF.

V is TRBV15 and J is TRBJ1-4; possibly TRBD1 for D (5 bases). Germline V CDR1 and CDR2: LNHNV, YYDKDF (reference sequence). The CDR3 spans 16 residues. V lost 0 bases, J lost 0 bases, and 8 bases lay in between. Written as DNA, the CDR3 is TGTGCCACCAGCAGAGAAGGGGTATCAACTAATGAAAAACTGTTTTTT. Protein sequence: CATSREGVSTNEKLFF.

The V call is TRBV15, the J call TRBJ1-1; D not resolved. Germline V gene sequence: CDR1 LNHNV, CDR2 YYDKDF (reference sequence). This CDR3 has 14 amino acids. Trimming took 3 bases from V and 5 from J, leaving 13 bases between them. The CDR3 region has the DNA TGTGCCACCAGCAGGGTGAAAAGAGGGACTGAAGCTTTCTTT. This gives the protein CATSRVKRGTEAFF.

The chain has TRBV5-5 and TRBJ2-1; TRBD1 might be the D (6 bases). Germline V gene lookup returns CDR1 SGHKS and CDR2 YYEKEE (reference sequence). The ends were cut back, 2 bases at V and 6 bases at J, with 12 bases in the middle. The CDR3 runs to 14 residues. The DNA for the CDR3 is TGTGCCAGCAGCTTTCCGGGACAAGTCAATGAGCAGTTCTTC. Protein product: CASSFPGQVNEQFF.

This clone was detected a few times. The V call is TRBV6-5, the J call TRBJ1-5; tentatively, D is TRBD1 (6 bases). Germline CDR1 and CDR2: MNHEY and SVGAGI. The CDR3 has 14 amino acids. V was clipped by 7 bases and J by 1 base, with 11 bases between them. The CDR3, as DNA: TGTGCCAGCAACCATGGACAGAGCAATCAGCCCCAGCATTTT. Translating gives CASNHGQSNQPQHF.

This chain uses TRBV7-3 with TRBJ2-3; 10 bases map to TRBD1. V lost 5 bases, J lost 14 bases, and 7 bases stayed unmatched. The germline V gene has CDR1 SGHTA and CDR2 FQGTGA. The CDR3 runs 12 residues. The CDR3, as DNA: TGTGCCAGCAGCACCCAGGGACAGGGGTTGTATTTT. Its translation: CASSTQGQGLYF.

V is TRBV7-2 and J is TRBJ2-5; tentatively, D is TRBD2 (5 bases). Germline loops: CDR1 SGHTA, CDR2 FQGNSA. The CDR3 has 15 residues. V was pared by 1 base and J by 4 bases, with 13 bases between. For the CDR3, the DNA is TGTGCCAGCAGCTTAGGAGAGACCCTAGCAGAGACCCAGTACTTC. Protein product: CASSLGETLAETQYF.

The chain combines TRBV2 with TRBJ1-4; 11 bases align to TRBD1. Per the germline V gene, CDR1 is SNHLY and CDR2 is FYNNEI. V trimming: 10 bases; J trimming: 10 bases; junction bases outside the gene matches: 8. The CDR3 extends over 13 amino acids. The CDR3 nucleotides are TGTGCCACCCAAGGACAGGGGGCTACAAAACTGTTTTTT. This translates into CATQGQGATKLFF.

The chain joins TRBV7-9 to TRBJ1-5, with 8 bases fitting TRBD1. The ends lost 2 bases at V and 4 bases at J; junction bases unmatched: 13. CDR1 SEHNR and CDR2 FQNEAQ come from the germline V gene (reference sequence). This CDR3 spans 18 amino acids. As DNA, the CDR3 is TGTGCCAGCAGCTTACCCCGGAGCAGGGGGCGCGAAAATCAGCCCCAGCATTTT. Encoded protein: CASSLPRSRGRENQPQHF.

This CDR3 is CASSLGGTSPGNTIYF. The CDR3 DNA reads TGTGCCAGCAGCCTAGGGGGGACTTCCCCTGGAAACACCATATATTTT. The J gene is TRBJ1-3, the V gene TRBV11-2, with D maybe TRBD1 (6 bases). Trimming stripped 5 bases from V and 2 bases from J, with 16 bases between. The CDR3 contains 16 residues. The germline gives CDR1 SGHAT, CDR2 FQNNGV.

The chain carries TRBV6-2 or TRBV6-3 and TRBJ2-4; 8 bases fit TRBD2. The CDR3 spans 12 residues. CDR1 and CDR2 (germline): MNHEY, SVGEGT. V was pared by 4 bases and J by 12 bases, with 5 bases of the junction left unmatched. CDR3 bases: TGTGCCAGCAGTTTCGGGGGGGCCACTCAGTACTTC. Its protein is CASSFGGATQYF.

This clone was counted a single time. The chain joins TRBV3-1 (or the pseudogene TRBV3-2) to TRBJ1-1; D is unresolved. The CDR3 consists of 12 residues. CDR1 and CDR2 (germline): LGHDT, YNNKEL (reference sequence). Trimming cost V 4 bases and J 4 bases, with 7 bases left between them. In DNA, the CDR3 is TGTGCCAGCAGCCTTTCGGGCACTGAAGCTTTCTTT. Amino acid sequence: CASSLSGTEAFF.

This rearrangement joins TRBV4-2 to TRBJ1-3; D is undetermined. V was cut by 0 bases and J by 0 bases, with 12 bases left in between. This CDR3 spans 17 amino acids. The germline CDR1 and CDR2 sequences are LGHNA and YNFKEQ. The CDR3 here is CASSQEEARTSGNTIYF. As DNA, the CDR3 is TGTGCCAGCAGCCAAGAGGAGGCCCGGACCTCTGGAAACACCATATATTTT.

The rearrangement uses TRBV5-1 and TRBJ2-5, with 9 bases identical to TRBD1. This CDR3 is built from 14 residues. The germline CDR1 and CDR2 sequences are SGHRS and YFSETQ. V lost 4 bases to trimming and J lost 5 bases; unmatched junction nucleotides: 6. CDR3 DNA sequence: TGCGCCAGCAGCCGGGGGACAGGGCGGGAGACCCAGTACTTC. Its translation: CASSRGTGRETQYF.

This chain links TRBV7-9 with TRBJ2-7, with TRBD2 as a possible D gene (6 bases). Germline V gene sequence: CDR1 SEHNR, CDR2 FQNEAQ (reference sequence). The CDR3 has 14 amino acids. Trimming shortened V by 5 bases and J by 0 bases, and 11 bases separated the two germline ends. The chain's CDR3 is CASSPGRSSYEQYF. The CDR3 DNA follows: TGTGCCAGCAGCCCGGGGAGGAGCTCCTACGAGCAGTACTTC. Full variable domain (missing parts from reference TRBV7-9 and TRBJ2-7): DTGVSQNPRHKITKRGQNVTFRCDPISEHNRLYWYRQTLGQGPEFLTYFQNEAQLEKSRLLSDRFSAERPKGSFSTLEIQRTEQGDSAMYLCASSPGRSSYEQYFGPGTRLTVT.

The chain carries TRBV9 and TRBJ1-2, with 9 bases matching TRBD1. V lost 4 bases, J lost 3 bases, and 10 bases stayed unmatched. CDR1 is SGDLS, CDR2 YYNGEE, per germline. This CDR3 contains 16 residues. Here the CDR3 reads CASSPGTGRLDYGYTF. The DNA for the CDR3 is TGTGCCAGCAGCCCAGGGACAGGGAGATTGGACTATGGCTACACCTTC.

CDR3 sequence reads: CASSYWDNQETQYF. CDR3 sequence (DNA): TGTGCCAGCAGTTACTGGGACAATCAAGAGACCCAGTACTTC. The chain carries TRBV6-5 and TRBJ2-5; a possible D gene is TRBD1 (6 bases). The germline V gene has CDR1 MNHEY and CDR2 SVGAGI. The CDR3 is made up of 14 amino acids. V gave up 1 base and J gave up 2 bases, with 8 bases separating them.

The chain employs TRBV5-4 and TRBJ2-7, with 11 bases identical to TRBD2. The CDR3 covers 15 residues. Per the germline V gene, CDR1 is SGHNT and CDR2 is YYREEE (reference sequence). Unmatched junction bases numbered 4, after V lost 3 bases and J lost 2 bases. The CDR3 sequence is CASSSLAGGAYEQYF. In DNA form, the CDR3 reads TGTGCCAGCAGCTCTCTAGCGGGGGGAGCCTACGAGCAGTACTTC. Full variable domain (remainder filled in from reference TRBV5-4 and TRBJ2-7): ETGVTQSPTHLIKTRGQQVTLRCSSQSGHNTVSWYQQALGQGPQFIFQYYREEENGRGNFPPRFSGLQFPNYSSELNVNALELDDSALYLCASSSLAGGAYEQYFGPGTRLTVT.

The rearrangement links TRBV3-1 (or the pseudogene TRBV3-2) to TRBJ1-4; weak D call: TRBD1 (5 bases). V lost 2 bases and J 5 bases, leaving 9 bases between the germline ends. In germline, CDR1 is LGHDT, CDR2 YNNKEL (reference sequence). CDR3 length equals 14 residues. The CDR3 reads CASSQRTPNEKLFF. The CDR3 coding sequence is TGTGCCAGCAGCCAAAGGACACCCAATGAAAAACTGTTTTTT.

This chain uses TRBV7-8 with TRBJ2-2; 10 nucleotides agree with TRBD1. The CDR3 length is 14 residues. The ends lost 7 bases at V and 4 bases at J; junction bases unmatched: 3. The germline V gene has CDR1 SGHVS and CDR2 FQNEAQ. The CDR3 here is CASTGTGVTGELFF. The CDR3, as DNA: TGTGCCAGCACAGGGACAGGGGTCACCGGGGAGCTGTTTTTT.

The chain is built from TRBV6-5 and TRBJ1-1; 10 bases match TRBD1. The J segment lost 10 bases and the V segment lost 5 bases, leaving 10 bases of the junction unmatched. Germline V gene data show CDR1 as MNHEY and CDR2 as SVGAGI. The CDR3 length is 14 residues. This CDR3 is CASSRSRDRGRAFF. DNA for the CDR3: TGTGCCAGCAGTAGATCCCGGGACAGGGGAAGAGCTTTCTTT.

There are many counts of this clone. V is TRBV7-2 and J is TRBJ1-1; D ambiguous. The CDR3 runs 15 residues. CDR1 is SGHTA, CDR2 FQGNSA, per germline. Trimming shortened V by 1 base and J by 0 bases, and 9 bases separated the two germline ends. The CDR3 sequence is CASSLETNLNTEAFF. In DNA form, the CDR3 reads TGTGCCAGCAGCTTAGAAACAAATTTGAACACTGAAGCTTTCTTT. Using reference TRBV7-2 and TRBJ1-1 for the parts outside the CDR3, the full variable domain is GAGVSQSPSNKVTEKGKDVELRCDPISGHTALYWYRQSLGQGLEFLIYFQGNSAPDKSGLPSDRFSAERTGGSVSTLTIQRTQQEDSAVYLCASSLETNLNTEAFFGQGTRLTVV.

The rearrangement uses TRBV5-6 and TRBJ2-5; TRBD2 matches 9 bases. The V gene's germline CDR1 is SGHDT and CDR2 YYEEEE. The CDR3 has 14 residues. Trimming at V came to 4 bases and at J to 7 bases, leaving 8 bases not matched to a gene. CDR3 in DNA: TGTGCCAGCAGCGGAACGGGACTAGCTGGGACCCAGTACTTC. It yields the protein CASSGTGLAGTQYF.

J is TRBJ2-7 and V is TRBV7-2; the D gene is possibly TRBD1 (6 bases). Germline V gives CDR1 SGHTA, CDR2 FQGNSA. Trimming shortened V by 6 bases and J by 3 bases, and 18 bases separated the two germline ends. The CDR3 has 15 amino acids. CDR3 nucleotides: TGTGCCAGCAGTCCTGCAGGTGTCAGGGGCTACGAGCAGTACTTC. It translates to CASSPAGVRGYEQYF.

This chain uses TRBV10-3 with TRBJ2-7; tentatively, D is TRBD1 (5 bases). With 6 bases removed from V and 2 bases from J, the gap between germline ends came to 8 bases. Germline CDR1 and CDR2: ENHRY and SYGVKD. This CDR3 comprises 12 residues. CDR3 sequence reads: CAISRDPYEQYF. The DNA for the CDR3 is TGTGCCATCAGCAGGGATCCCTACGAGCAGTACTTC.